The clone carrying this T cell receptor beta chain was recorded once. Recovered status in Cohort 3 required two negative PCRs, clearance, or symptom resolution. Per the original methods: Nucleated cell number was recorded as an estimate derived from reference gene primer amplification. Only in-frame clones appear in the TCRdb table, and some are missing; sequencing was by immunoSEQ multiplex PCR. Clonal size and the V and J genes are those of that table, whereas D and trimming came from the DNA. The sample lists 95,000 to 150,000 clones; about 83% were seen once. This record belongs to a study of blood T cell repertoires in COVID-19. Study as a whole: From the United States, Italy and Spain came samples of acute and convalescent COVID-19. PBMCs, B-cell-depleted T cells, or T cells provided the cDNA or gDNA that made up the material.

The J segment lost 6 bases and the V segment lost 7 bases, leaving 13 bases of the junction unmatched. The CDR3 extends over 15 amino acids. The germline V gene encodes CDR1 LNHDA and CDR2 SQIVND (reference sequence). The chain carries TRBV19 and TRBJ1-2; 8 bases agree with TRBD1. Sequencing was carried out using PBMCs or T cells enriched from blood (not recorded which). This clonotype was sampled from a woman aged 30 to 39 who had recovered from COVID-19. CDR3 nucleotides: TGTGCCAGTACCACCCTTCCAGGGGGCTTCAATGGCTACACCTTC. Its protein is CASTTLPGGFNGYTF.